These 30 T cell receptor beta chains were all obtained from the same sample, sequenced in a study of CD8 T cells in Susac syndrome. About 0.5 to 1 ug RNA was reverse transcribed with random hexamers. TCRdb reprocessed the immunoSEQ multiplex PCR reads with MiXCR, giving one entry per CDR3 protein. The data show a few hundred thousand distinct CDR3 sequences, around 95% seen once. Sequences were obtained from CD4+ T cells from PBMCs. The receptor source for this set is a human donor with multiple sclerosis.

The chain has TRBV15 and TRBJ1-2, with D hard to call. Between the trimmed V and J ends, which lost 5 bases and 7 bases, there was a span of 14 bases. CDR3 length: 13 amino acids. CDR1 and CDR2 (germline): LNHNV, YYDKDF (reference sequence). Here the CDR3 DNA reads TGTGCCACCAGCCCCCGACGGCAGAGTGGCTACACCTTC. It codes for CATSPRRQSGYTF.

The chain joins TRBV24-1 to TRBJ1-4; D unclear. V lost 10 bases and J lost 3, with 17 bases in between. There are 15 residues in the CDR3. CDR1 is KGHDR and CDR2 is SFDVKD in the germline V gene. The CDR3 spells CATALFTDPNEKLFF. The DNA for the CDR3 is TGTGCCACGGCACTGTTCACCGACCCTAATGAAAAACTGTTTTTT.

The J gene is TRBJ1-2, the V gene TRBV30; the D is unclear. In germline, CDR1 is GTSNPN, CDR2 SVGIG (reference sequence). The CDR3 has 11 amino acids. The CDR3 loop reads CAREVNYGYTF. The CDR3 DNA reads as TGTGCGAGGGAGGTTAACTATGGCTACACCTTC.

This clonotype has a single count. The chain uses TRBV2 and TRBJ2-3; D is unclear. V lost 4 bases and J 6 bases, leaving 8 bases between the germline ends. Germline V lookup: CDR1 SNHLY, CDR2 FYNNEI. The CDR3 runs 12 residues. In DNA form, the CDR3 reads TGTGCCAGCAGTGTGGGGATCGATACGCAGTATTTT. Amino acid sequence: CASSVGIDTQYF.

The rearrangement joins TRBV18 to TRBJ2-1; D unclear. Germline CDR1 KGHSH, CDR2 LQKENI. V shed 3 bases and J shed 3 bases, with 12 bases lying between them. CDR3 length equals 15 residues. The CDR3 DNA reads as TGTGCCAGCTCACCGCCCAACGGGCTCTACAATGAGCAGTTCTTC. Translating it yields CASSPPNGLYNEQFF.

The rearrangement links TRBV12-3 or TRBV12-4 to TRBJ2-3; no definite D call. Trimming left V 3 bases short and J 1 base short, with 2 bases between. This CDR3 comprises 12 residues. The CDR3 nucleotides read TGTGCCAGCAGTTTTGGCACAGATACGCAGTATTTT. This encodes CASSFGTDTQYF.

This clonotype has a single count. The chain joins TRBV12-5 to TRBJ1-1; tentative D call: TRBD1 (6 bases). This CDR3 is 19 amino acids long. The germline V gene has CDR1 LGHNT and CDR2 FRNRAP. V dropped 3 bases and J dropped 3 bases, with 26 bases sitting between them. CDR3 protein: CASGFGALGGPRGDTEAFF. DNA for the CDR3: TGTGCTAGTGGTTTTGGGGCCCTCGGGGGGCCCCGTGGGGACACTGAAGCTTTCTTT.

The rearrangement links TRBV4-2 to TRBJ2-3; no firm D call. The CDR3 length is 14 residues. CDR1 and CDR2 from the germline V gene are LGHNA and YNFKEQ. Trimming took 1 base from V and 6 from J, leaving 11 bases between them. CDR3 amino acids: CASSQVTARDTQYF. CDR3 bases: TGTGCCAGCAGCCAAGTAACGGCGCGGGATACGCAGTATTTT.

The CDR3 sequence: CAWSSTPAEQYF. The CDR3 DNA follows: TGTGCCTGGAGTTCTACACCGGCCGAGCAGTACTTC. V gene TRBV30 combines with J gene TRBJ2-7, with D unresolved. The germline V and J ends were trimmed by 2 bases and 6 bases, with 11 bases remaining between them. The CDR3 consists of 12 residues. Germline loops: CDR1 GTSNPN, CDR2 SVGIG (reference sequence).

This sequence joins TRBV20-1 and TRBJ1-2; D ambiguous. Germline CDR1 reads DFQATT; CDR2 reads SNEGSKA (reference sequence). The CDR3 contains 13 residues. Trimming took off 0 bases at V and 5 bases at J, with 10 bases between the two ends. CDR3 coding DNA: TGCAGTGCTAGAGAGCCAGACAAGTATGGCTACACCTTC. Its translation is CSAREPDKYGYTF.

The gene calls are TRBV2 and TRBJ2-1; no firm D call. V lost 9 bases to trimming and J lost 2 bases, with 11 bases between them. Germline V gene sequence: CDR1 SNHLY, CDR2 FYNNEI. This CDR3 contains 13 residues. CDR3 nucleotides: TGTGCCAGAAAAGTGTTGACCTACAATGAGCAGTTCTTC. This sequence encodes CARKVLTYNEQFF.

The chain combines TRBV6-5 with TRBJ2-1, with 10 nucleotides matching TRBD2. The germline CDR1 and CDR2 sequences are MNHEY and SVGAGI. The length of the CDR3 is 15 residues. V lost 6 bases to trimming and J lost 4 bases; unmatched junction nucleotides: 6. The CDR3 reads CASRLTSGPYNEQFF. The CDR3 DNA reads as TGTGCCAGCAGACTGACTAGCGGGCCTTACAATGAGCAGTTCTTC.

This clonotype was detected once. The CDR3 region has the DNA TGCAGTGCTTTATACTTATTGGACTTATTCACAGATACGCAGTATTTT. Encoded protein: CSALYLLDLFTDTQYF. This sequence joins TRBV20-1 and TRBJ2-3; weak D call: TRBD2 (5 bases). Trimming cost V 5 bases and J 2 bases, with 20 bases left between them. There are 16 residues in the CDR3. Per germline, CDR1 DFQATT and CDR2 SNEGSKA (reference sequence).

The chain links TRBV12-3 or TRBV12-4 to TRBJ2-2; possible D gene TRBD1, 6 bases. The CDR3 has 15 residues. Trimming shortened V by 7 bases and J by 4 bases, and 16 bases separated the two germline ends. For the CDR3, the DNA is TGTGCCAGCATTTTTCGTGGACAGCCCACCGGGGAGCTGTTTTTT. This codes for CASIFRGQPTGELFF.

This sequence joins TRBV12-3 or TRBV12-4 and TRBJ1-3; 9 positions agree with TRBD1. This CDR3 has 15 amino acids. V shed 6 bases, J shed 6 bases, and the junction held 9 bases outside the gene matches. CDR3 loop: CASRAKRDRANTIYF. The CDR3 region has the DNA TGTGCCAGCAGGGCCAAAAGGGACAGGGCAAACACCATATATTTT.

This sequence joins TRBV27 and TRBJ2-7; D gene ambiguous. There are 11 residues in the CDR3. Germline V gene sequence: CDR1 MNHEY, CDR2 SMNVEV (reference sequence). Trimming cost V 7 bases and J 2 bases, with 6 bases left between them. The CDR3: CASKGAYEQYF. As DNA, the CDR3 is TGTGCCAGCAAGGGCGCCTACGAGCAGTACTTC.

The V call is TRBV27, the J call TRBJ1-3, with D possibly being TRBD1 (5 bases). Per germline, CDR1 MNHEY and CDR2 SMNVEV (reference sequence). V was cut by 6 bases and J by 2 bases, with 14 bases left in between. The CDR3 spans 15 residues. CDR3 sequence: CASRPTGGTGNTIYF. The CDR3 DNA sequence: TGTGCCAGCAGACCCACAGGAGGTACTGGAAACACCATATATTTT.

The CDR3 nucleotides read TGCGCCAGCAGTCTACAGGGGGTCAATGAGCAGTTCTTC. As protein: CASSLQGVNEQFF. The chain links TRBV23-1 to TRBJ2-1; 8 bases map to TRBD1. TRBV23-1 qualifies as an ORF whose function is uncertain. The CDR3 is 13 residues long. V shed 4 bases and J 6 bases; nucleotides not matched to a gene: 2.

This chain joins TRBV7-9 and TRBJ2-3, with 8 bases matching TRBD2. The CDR3 contains 16 residues. CDR1 SEHNR and CDR2 FQNEAQ come from the germline V gene (reference sequence). The ends lost 5 bases at V and 6 bases at J; junction bases unmatched: 13. The CDR3 region is CASSPSGAGGLDTQYF. CDR3 nucleotides: TGTGCCAGCAGCCCTAGCGGTGCGGGGGGCCTTGATACGCAGTATTTT.

This chain joins TRBV15 and TRBJ2-5; the D is unclear. This CDR3 is built from 13 residues. Germline CDR1 LNHNV, CDR2 YYDKDF (reference sequence). Trimming left V 3 bases short and J 3 bases short, with 8 bases between. The CDR3 DNA sequence: TGTGCCACCAGCAGGTTTTACGAAGAGACCCAGTACTTC. Amino acids: CATSRFYEETQYF.

The chain links TRBV29-1 to TRBJ2-1; 10 bases match TRBD2. V trimming: 4 bases; J trimming: 5 bases; junction bases outside the gene matches: 2. This CDR3 comprises 13 residues. The germline V gene encodes CDR1 SQVTM and CDR2 ANQGSEA. The CDR3 here is CSVGLAGDNEQFF. The CDR3 DNA reads TGCAGCGTTGGCCTAGCGGGGGACAATGAGCAGTTCTTC.

The V gene is TRBV15, the J gene TRBJ2-1; 8 positions match TRBD1. The CDR3 runs to 15 residues. Germline V gene lookup returns CDR1 LNHNV and CDR2 YYDKDF (reference sequence). V lost 3 bases and J lost 10; bases outside the gene matches: 11. CDR3 loop: CATSSEWGWDREQFF. CDR3 in DNA: TGTGCCACCAGCAGCGAGTGGGGATGGGACAGGGAGCAGTTCTTC.

This clonotype was seen only a few times. This rearrangement joins TRBV18 to TRBJ2-3, with 8 bases fitting TRBD1. This CDR3 comprises 14 residues. Germline V lookup: CDR1 KGHSH, CDR2 LQKENI. The junction had 5 bases not matched to a gene; V was cut back by 3 bases and J by 6 bases. The CDR3 loop reads CASSPRTGSDTQYF. For the CDR3, the DNA is TGTGCCAGCTCACCTCGGACAGGGTCGGATACGCAGTATTTT.

This chain links TRBV29-1 with TRBJ1-1; the D is unclear. Germline CDR1 and CDR2: SQVTM and ANQGSEA. The V and J ends lost 4 bases and 3 bases respectively, with 15 bases between them. This CDR3 region has 14 residues. This CDR3 is CSVVRRGRDTEAFF. The CDR3, as DNA: TGCAGCGTTGTTCGCCGGGGAAGGGACACTGAAGCTTTCTTT.

For the CDR3, the DNA is TGTGCCTGGAGTGCGAATTCAGGGGAAGCTTTCTTT. It encodes CAWSANSGEAFF. The gene calls are TRBV30 and TRBJ1-1, with a tentative D call TRBD1 (5 bases). From germline, CDR1 is GTSNPN and CDR2 SVGIG (reference sequence). This CDR3 contains 12 residues. Trimming removed 1 base from V and 8 bases from J, with 11 bases in between.

The V call is TRBV28, the J call TRBJ1-2; no reliable D call. The CDR3 covers 14 residues. V lost 4 bases to trimming and J lost 2 bases, with 11 bases between them. CDR1 is MDHEN, CDR2 SYDVKM, per germline. The CDR3 here is CASSSDGLNYGYTF. The CDR3 nucleotides are TGTGCCAGCAGTTCGGACGGGTTGAACTATGGCTACACCTTC.

The chain couples TRBV15 to TRBJ2-1; D uncertain. Germline CDR1 and CDR2: LNHNV and YYDKDF (reference sequence). This CDR3 comprises 13 residues. V was clipped by 6 bases and J by 0 bases, with 6 bases between them. The CDR3 is CATRGSSYNEQFF. The CDR3 DNA reads as TGTGCCACCAGAGGGTCCTCCTACAATGAGCAGTTCTTC.

The gene calls are TRBV27 and TRBJ1-2; TRBD1 aligns across 9 bases. Germline CDR1 MNHEY, CDR2 SMNVEV (reference sequence). Trimming removed 6 bases from V and 10 bases from J; junction bases left unmatched: 9. This CDR3 has 13 residues. For the CDR3, the DNA is TGTGCCAGCAGGCTAACGGGACAGGGCCTCTACACCTTC. It codes for CASRLTGQGLYTF.

This sequence joins TRBV30 and TRBJ1-1; D is perhaps TRBD1 (5 bases). Deletions cut 0 bases from V and 6 bases from J, with 14 bases between. Germline lookup yields CDR1 GTSNPN and CDR2 SVGIG (reference sequence). This CDR3 has 14 residues. The CDR3 loop reads CAWSVRGFGPEAFF. In nucleotides, the CDR3 is TGTGCCTGGAGTGTAAGGGGATTTGGCCCTGAAGCTTTCTTT.

V is TRBV20-1 and J is TRBJ2-3; D call uncertain. CDR3 size: 14 residues. The ends were cut back, 0 bases at V and 1 base at J, with 8 bases in the middle. Germline V lookup: CDR1 DFQATT, CDR2 SNEGSKA (reference sequence). CDR3 coding DNA: TGCAGTGCTAGAGATCCTGCCCGCACAGATACGCAGTATTTT. This sequence encodes CSARDPARTDTQYF.